What follows are 3 T cell receptor beta chains derived from one specimen sequenced in a study of shared clonotypes between healthy human individuals. Sequenced by immunoSEQ multiplex PCR; TCRdb stores in-frame clones only, minus some. The data contain 640,000 or so clones, approximately 75% of them singletons. Sequencing used memory CD4+ T cells sorted from blood. Specified subset: CD45RA-negative fraction. Every receptor here comes from a woman aged 25-40 years in good health.

As concerns this clone: In the same sample, other DNA sequences code for this CDR3. The chain combines TRBV2 with TRBJ2-6, with 13 bases identical to TRBD2. The germline V gene encodes CDR1 SNHLY and CDR2 FYNNEI. The CDR3 loop spans 17 amino acids. V lost 6 bases, J lost 0 bases, and 2 bases stayed unmatched. The CDR3 loop reads CASSGLAGDSGANVLTF. The CDR3 coding sequence is TGTGCCAGCAGCGGACTAGCGGGAGACTCTGGGGCCAACGTCCTGACTTTC.

The chain recombines TRBV4-2 with TRBJ2-7, with TRBD2 as a possible D gene (6 bases). V gave up 5 bases and J gave up 4 bases, with 18 bases separating them. Germline V lookup: CDR1 LGHNA, CDR2 YNFKEQ. CDR3 length: 15 residues. CDR3 protein: CASSLFSAGRYEQYF. CDR3 sequence (DNA): TGTGCCAGCAGCTTGTTTTCGGCGGGACGGTACGAGCAGTACTTC.

A remark on this clone: Just one base apart from a much larger clone, this may be a read error. Other DNA sequences from this sample encode an identical CDR3 as well. The chain uses TRBV5-1 and TRBJ2-3; D remains unclear. Germline V lookup: CDR1 SGHRS, CDR2 YFSETQ. The V end lost 0 bases, the J end lost 5 bases, and 4 bases lay between the germline ends. The CDR3 covers 12 residues. Here the CDR3 DNA reads TGCGCCAGCAGCTTGGTCGGAGATACGCAGTATTTT. As protein: CASSLVGDTQYF.